This entry features one T cell receptor beta chain sequence. The data originate from a study of blood T cell repertoires in COVID-19. The authors' processing: Reference gene primer amplification gave nucleated cell count estimates. The assay was immunoSEQ multiplex PCR, and TCRdb's table has in-frame clones only and misses some. V, J and clone size reflect that table, while D and trimming were determined from the DNA. The repertoire holds around 180,000 clones, with 70% to 90% as singletons. CDR3 size: 13 residues. CDR1 SGHRS and CDR2 YFSETQ come from the germline V gene. V trimming: 7 bases; J trimming: 1 base; junction bases outside the gene matches: 3.

Sequencing was performed on peripheral blood. The origin of this receptor is a man aged 55 to 70 with acute or convalescent COVID-19. The J gene is TRBJ1-1, the V gene TRBV5-1; TRBD1 matches at 8 bases. The DNA for the CDR3 is TGCGCCAGCCGGACAGGGCAGAACACTGAAGCTTTCTTT. Translated, it gives CASRTGQNTEAFF.